This T cell receptor (beta chain) was retrieved from a study of T cells in Graves' hyperthyroidism and ophthalmopathy. Overall study context: At the time of initial diagnosis and before any treatment, peripheral blood was collected.

From RNA transcripts, TCR beta CDR3 regions were amplified. First-round RT-PCR of the TCR CDR3 relied on the HTBI primer set. Using its own MiXCR run on the multiplex PCR reads, TCRdb lists one record per CDR3 protein. The sample includes roughly 640,000 distinct CDR3 sequences, about a sixth of them seen just once. J gave up 4 bases and V 7 bases, and 11 bases lay outside the gene matches. This CDR3 is built from 16 residues. The germline gives CDR1 MDHEN, CDR2 SYDVKM. This clonotype was seen repeatedly, ten times or more. The antigen remains undetermined. Study results and caveats: Ophthalmopathy was model-predicted a median roughly six months pre-onset. Ophthalmopathy and stable hyperthyroidism were separated by a 13 V-J model.

The material sequenced was blood. The genes are TRBV28 and TRBJ2-3, with TRBD2 matching over 10 bases. This TCR derives from a woman aged 35 to 49 with Graves' ophthalmopathy. DNA for the CDR3: TGTGCCAGCACCCCACACAGCGGGAGGGCCTCAGATACGCAGTATTTT. Its protein product is CASTPHSGRASDTQYF.